This TCR beta chain is from a study of T cells in localized non-small cell lung cancer. Per the germline V gene, CDR1 is SGHNT and CDR2 is YYREEE (reference sequence). The CDR3 extends over 14 amino acids. Trimming removed 4 bases at V and 6 bases at J, with 17 bases between. Only in-frame clones appear in the TCRdb table, and some are missing; sequencing was by immunoSEQ multiplex PCR. The sample holds about 21,000 clones; approximately 88% are singletons and the top ten take 2% to 3%. In regard to this clone: Its antigen remains unknown.

Whole-study results and caveats: Adjacent uninvolved lung tissue had the highest T cell clonality, exceeding tumor. There were a median roughly 59 of the top 100 tumor clones appearing in adjacent lung. Higher blood T cell density tracked longer overall survival.

The receptor's source is a man aged 40 to 70 with stage I lung adenocarcinoma. This rearrangement joins TRBV5-4 to TRBJ2-7; D is undetermined. The sample in question was peripheral blood, obtained before any cancer treatment. CDR3 coding DNA: TGTGCCAGCAGCCGAGATGGTAGGGTCCGCGAGCAGTACTTC. Translating gives CASSRDGRVREQYF.